This TCR beta chain was observed in a study of CD8 T cells in Susac syndrome. Study context: When blood was collected, patients with Susac syndrome were therapy-naive, were taking corticosteroids, or were receiving intravenous immunoglobulin alone. Study-wide points: Four to six Susac-specific public clones appeared in CD8+ TEMRA repertoires, and some 16 in total CD8+ repertoires. CD8+ clones in Susac expanded most in TEMRA cells and active patients.

A quantity of 0.5 to 1 ug RNA underwent reverse transcription using random hexamers. The authors amplified TCR beta CDR3 across 54 Vbeta and 13 Jbeta using immunoSEQ multiplex PCR. TCRdb called the immunoSEQ multiplex PCR reads again in MiXCR, with one record for every CDR3 protein. The table has around 150,000 distinct CDR3 sequences, around 93% seen once. The germline CDR1 and CDR2 sequences are LNHDA and SQIVND (reference sequence). This CDR3 spans 17 amino acids. J lost 10 bases, V lost 3 bases, and 14 bases had no gene match. A note on this clonotype: Its antigen is currently unknown.

The material sequenced was CD8+ T cells from PBMCs. This chain joins TRBV19 and TRBJ2-1; 11 positions match TRBD2. This receptor was identified in a human donor with Susac syndrome. The CDR3 loop is CASSIPTSGTPPGEQFF. The CDR3 DNA is TGTGCCAGTAGTATTCCGACTAGCGGGACTCCTCCGGGGGAGCAGTTCTTC.